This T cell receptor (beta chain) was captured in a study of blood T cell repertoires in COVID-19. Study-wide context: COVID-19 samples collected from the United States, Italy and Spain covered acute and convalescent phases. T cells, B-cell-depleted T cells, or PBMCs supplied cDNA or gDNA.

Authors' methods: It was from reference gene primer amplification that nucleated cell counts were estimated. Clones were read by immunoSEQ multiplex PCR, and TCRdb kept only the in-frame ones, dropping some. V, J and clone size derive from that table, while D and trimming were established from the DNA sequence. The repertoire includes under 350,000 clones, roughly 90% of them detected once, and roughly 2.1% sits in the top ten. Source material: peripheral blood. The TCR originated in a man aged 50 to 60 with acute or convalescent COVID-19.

CDR3 in DNA: TGTGCCAGCAGTCGGGACAGGGATAACGAGCAGTACTTC. Its translation is CASSRDRDNEQYF. V is TRBV6-5 and J is TRBJ2-7, with 9 bases identical to TRBD1. CDR3 size: 13 residues. V gave up 5 bases and J gave up 5 bases; unmatched junction bases: 4. Germline CDR1 and CDR2: MNHEY and SVGAGI.